The next 32 T cell receptor beta chains were all read from a single sample in a study of siplizumab effects on memory and regulatory T cells. Libraries were prepared by immunoSEQ multiplex PCR; TCRdb keeps only in-frame clonotypes and omits some of them. Of 97,000 or so clones detected, about 94% appear once; the ten largest clones hold 1% to 1.3%. The specimen was CD4+ T cells sorted from blood. All receptors derive from a human donor in good health.

The chain employs TRBV11-3 and TRBJ1-1; D uncertain. The CDR3 runs to 15 residues. Deletions cut 4 bases from V and 6 bases from J, with 18 bases between. Germline-derived CDR1 and CDR2 are SGHNT and YENEEA. The chain's CDR3 is CASSSGPEKSSEAFF. CDR3 DNA: TGTGCCAGCAGCTCCGGACCAGAGAAGAGCTCTGAAGCTTTCTTT.

The V gene is TRBV19, the J gene TRBJ1-4; the D gene is possibly TRBD1 (6 bases). Per germline, CDR1 LNHDA and CDR2 SQIVND (reference sequence). V was cut by 6 bases and J by 7 bases, with 18 bases left in between. This CDR3 comprises 15 residues. The CDR3 DNA sequence: TGTGCCAGTAGAATTGCCCAGGGGCAGGGTGAAAAACTGTTTTTT. It codes for CASRIAQGQGEKLFF.

CDR3 loop: CASSVATYTSGEVNEQFF. CDR3 sequence (DNA): TGTGCCAGCAGCGTAGCTACTTATACTAGCGGGGAAGTTAATGAGCAGTTCTTC. V and J are TRBV9 and TRBJ2-1; 10 nucleotides match TRBD2. Germline-derived CDR1 and CDR2 are SGDLS and YYNGEE. V dropped 0 bases and J dropped 7; count of bases not matched to a gene: 13. CDR3 size: 18 residues.

With regard to this clone: One end of the junction fails to match germline, which may point to a read error. The rearrangement uses TRBV28 and TRBJ1-4; D gene uncertain. Germline CDR1 MDHEN, CDR2 SYDVKM. The CDR3 totals 13 residues. The CDR3: CASIDSTNEKLFF. CDR3 in DNA: TGTGCCAGCATAGATTCAACAAATGAAAAACTGTTTTTT.

V gene TRBV29-1 combines with J gene TRBJ2-5; D gene uncertain. Germline CDR1 and CDR2: SQVTM and ANQGSEA. Trimming removed 7 bases from V and 2 bases from J, with 8 bases in between. The CDR3 totals 11 residues. CDR3 amino acids: CSARLQETQYF. Written as DNA, the CDR3 is TGCAGCGCAAGACTGCAAGAGACCCAGTACTTC.

The J gene is TRBJ2-3, the V gene TRBV10-3; D is undetermined. The V gene lost 3 bases and the J gene lost 9 bases, with 10 bases spanning the gap. Germline V gives CDR1 ENHRY, CDR2 SYGVKD. CDR3 length: 12 amino acids. CDR3 nucleotide sequence: TGTGCCATCAGTGAACCCTACGGAACGCAGTATTTT. It yields the protein CAISEPYGTQYF.

The chain combines TRBV2 with TRBJ2-1; possibly TRBD1 or TRBD2 for D (5 bases each). Germline V gene sequence: CDR1 SNHLY, CDR2 FYNNEI. The CDR3 spans 13 residues. V lost 8 bases and J lost 8, with 16 bases in between. The CDR3 nucleotides read TGTGCCAGCTCGGTGGGACGCACTTATGAGCAGTTCTTC. Residues: CASSVGRTYEQFF.

The gene calls are TRBV7-6 and TRBJ2-3; D is possibly TRBD1 or TRBD2 (5 bases each). Trimming took 1 base from V and 3 from J, leaving 17 bases between them. CDR3 size: 17 residues. CDR1 SGHVS and CDR2 FNYEAQ come from the germline V gene. The CDR3 coding sequence is TGTGCCAGCAGCTTAGGCTCGGCAGGGAGTAGAACAGATACGCAGTATTTT. This translates into CASSLGSAGSRTDTQYF.

CDR3 loop: CASSLQSVNTGELFF. CDR3 coding DNA: TGCGCCAGCAGCTTGCAAAGCGTGAACACCGGGGAGCTGTTTTTT. The chain links TRBV5-1 to TRBJ2-2, with D unclear. Trimming stripped 1 base from V and 1 base from J, with 8 bases between. Germline V lookup: CDR1 SGHRS, CDR2 YFSETQ. There are 15 residues in the CDR3.

The chain employs TRBV28 and TRBJ1-3; D gene uncertain. The CDR3 has 17 amino acids. From germline, CDR1 is MDHEN and CDR2 SYDVKM. V was shortened by 7 bases and J by 0 bases, with 19 bases between the two germline ends. The CDR3 nucleotides read TGTGCCAGCACCCTAAGGCGCCGGACGGGCTCTGGAAACACCATATATTTT. Protein sequence: CASTLRRRTGSGNTIYF.

This clone has more than one count but fewer than ten. CDR3 protein: CASGVSSGANVLTF. As DNA, the CDR3 is TGTGCCAGCGGCGTTAGCTCTGGGGCCAACGTCCTGACTTTC. V gene TRBV7-8 combines with J gene TRBJ2-6; D not resolved. Trimming left V 8 bases short and J 0 bases short, with 8 bases between. CDR1 and CDR2 (germline): SGHVS, FQNEAQ. This CDR3 has 14 amino acids.

This sequence joins TRBV5-1 and TRBJ1-2, with unresolved D. This CDR3 is 13 amino acids long. Looked up from germline, CDR1 is SGHRS and CDR2 is YFSETQ. Deletions cut 2 bases from V and 0 bases from J, with 5 bases between. This CDR3 reads CASSFEANYGYTF. The CDR3 nucleotides are TGCGCCAGCAGCTTCGAAGCTAACTATGGCTACACCTTC.

CDR3 in DNA: TGTGCCTGGAACGGGCCCAGGTTCGGCTACACCTTC. Amino acid sequence: CAWNGPRFGYTF. V and J are TRBV30 and TRBJ1-2; D remains ambiguous. Germline values: CDR1 GTSNPN, CDR2 SVGIG (reference sequence). V was trimmed by 4 bases and J by 8 bases, leaving 14 bases between them. The CDR3 extends over 12 amino acids. Supplemented by reference TRBV30 and TRBJ1-2, the full variable domain reads SQTIHQWPATLVQPVGSPLSLECTVEGTSNPNLYWYRQAAGRGLQLLFYSVGIGQISSEVPQNLSASRPQDRQFILSSKKLLLSDSGFYLCAWNGPRFGYTFGSGTRLTVV.

There are a few counts of this clone. This chain connects TRBV6-4 to TRBJ2-2; perhaps TRBD2 as D (6 bases). The CDR3 is made up of 15 amino acids. In germline, CDR1 is MRHNA, CDR2 SNTAGT. V lost 8 bases to trimming and J lost 5 bases, with 18 bases between them. The DNA for the CDR3 is TGTGCCAGCGGGCCCGGGCTAGCGTGGACCGGGGAGCTGTTTTTT. Protein sequence: CASGPGLAWTGELFF.

This chain uses TRBV29-1 with TRBJ2-7, with 7 bases matching TRBD1. Germline V gene data show CDR1 as SQVTM and CDR2 as ANQGSEA. After removal of 6 bases from V and 5 bases from J, the junction contained 10 bases not matched to a gene. This CDR3 is built from 13 residues. In nucleotides, the CDR3 is TGCAGCGTCGTCAACAGGGGAATTAACGAGCAGTACTTC. Its translation is CSVVNRGINEQYF.

This chain joins TRBV5-1 and TRBJ1-6; the D gene is possibly TRBD1 (6 bases). The CDR3 sequence is 15 residues long. Trimming pared 0 bases from V and 7 bases from J, leaving 11 bases between. Germline V lookup: CDR1 SGHRS, CDR2 YFSETQ. CDR3 nucleotide sequence: TGCGCCAGCAGCTTGGCCTCCACAGGGAATTCACCCCTCCACTTT. Translating it yields CASSLASTGNSPLHF. Complete variable domain (other parts from reference TRBV5-1 and TRBJ1-6): KAGVTQTPRYLIKTRGQQVTLSCSPISGHRSVSWYQQTPGQGLQFLFEYFSETQRNKGNFPGRFSGRQFSNSRSEMNVSTLELGDSALYLCASSLASTGNSPLHFGNGTRLTVT.

The chain is built from TRBV19 and TRBJ1-1; D is possibly TRBD1 (5 bases). The germline V gene has CDR1 LNHDA and CDR2 SQIVND (reference sequence). Trimming left V 5 bases short and J 1 base short, with 14 bases between. This CDR3 is built from 15 residues. The CDR3 loop is CASSSPGRGNTEAFF. The CDR3 DNA follows: TGTGCCAGTAGTTCCCCTGGGAGGGGGAACACTGAAGCTTTCTTT.

The rearrangement links TRBV18 to TRBJ2-5; 12 nucleotides line up with TRBD2. The CDR3 spans 18 residues. V shed 4 bases, J shed 5 bases, and the junction held 14 bases outside the gene matches. CDR1 is KGHSH and CDR2 is LQKENI in the germline V gene. The CDR3: CASSRRLAGVGAQETQYF. In nucleotides, the CDR3 is TGTGCCAGCTCACGCCGACTAGCGGGAGTAGGAGCACAGGAGACCCAGTACTTC.

This clone was detected only once. Other DNA sequences of this sample code for an identical CDR3. This chain joins TRBV28 and TRBJ2-7; TRBD2 agrees at 11 bases. V trimming: 1 base; J trimming: 2 bases; junction bases outside the gene matches: 10. This CDR3 spans 18 amino acids. Germline-derived CDR1 and CDR2 are MDHEN and SYDVKM. CDR3 DNA: TGTGCCAGCAGTTTATCCGCTAGCGGGAGGTACCAAGCCTACGAGCAGTACTTC. Translation: CASSLSASGRYQAYEQYF.

The gene calls are TRBV5-1 and TRBJ2-5; D gene ambiguous. The length of the CDR3 is 14 residues. The ends were cut back, 4 bases at V and 1 base at J, with 11 bases in the middle. Germline V gives CDR1 SGHRS, CDR2 YFSETQ. The CDR3 loop is CASSRLGPQETQYF. The CDR3 nucleotides read TGCGCCAGCAGCCGGTTGGGCCCCCAAGAGACCCAGTACTTC.

CDR3 sequence: CASVGAFQPQHF. The CDR3 DNA reads as TGTGCCAGCGTAGGGGCCTTTCAGCCCCAGCATTTT. The chain joins TRBV28 to TRBJ1-5; weak D call: TRBD1 (5 bases). Trimming pared 8 bases from V and 6 bases from J, leaving 11 bases between. Germline assignment: CDR1 MDHEN and CDR2 SYDVKM. This CDR3 is built from 12 residues.

This clone was counted a single time. V and J are TRBV28 and TRBJ2-3; no clear D. CDR3 length: 14 amino acids. With 3 bases removed from V and 1 base from J, the gap between germline ends came to 8 bases. Germline V gives CDR1 MDHEN, CDR2 SYDVKM. CDR3 sequence: CASSFPTGTDTQYF. The CDR3 DNA sequence: TGTGCCAGCAGTTTTCCGACTGGCACAGATACGCAGTATTTT.

The V gene is TRBV2, the J gene TRBJ2-2; D might be TRBD1 (7 bases). Between the trimmed V and J ends, which lost 2 bases and 3 bases, there was a span of 22 bases. The germline gives CDR1 SNHLY, CDR2 FYNNEI. CDR3 length equals 19 residues. The CDR3 loop is CASSERGTVGRRDTGELFF. CDR3 nucleotide sequence: TGTGCCAGCAGTGAAAGAGGGACAGTCGGGAGAAGGGACACCGGGGAGCTGTTTTTT.

Concerning this clone: The junction shows a germline mismatch at one end, possibly a read error. Other DNA sequences within the sample encode an identical CDR3. This chain uses TRBV30 with TRBJ2-7; 10 bases line up with TRBD2. Looked up from germline, CDR1 is GTSNPN and CDR2 is SVGIG (reference sequence). The CDR3 runs 16 residues. The CDR3 nucleotides are TGTGCCACTTCCCGCGGACTAGCGGATAGCTCCTACGAACAGTACTTC. This encodes CATSRGLADSSYEQYF.

V is TRBV5-1 and J is TRBJ1-1, with unresolved D. CDR3 size: 15 residues. The germline V gene has CDR1 SGHRS and CDR2 YFSETQ. Trimming took off 2 bases at V and 2 bases at J, with 13 bases between the two ends. The DNA for the CDR3 is TGCGCCAGCAGCTTCCTATCGGAAGTTAACACTGAAGCTTTCTTT. Encoded protein: CASSFLSEVNTEAFF.

The chain is built from TRBV18 and TRBJ2-6; weak D call: TRBD2 (5 bases). Trimming removed 1 base at V and 5 bases at J, with 15 bases between. The CDR3 loop spans 17 amino acids. CDR1 is KGHSH and CDR2 is LQKENI in the germline V gene. The chain's CDR3 is CASSPLGIISRANVLTF. As DNA, the CDR3 is TGTGCCAGCTCACCACTCGGGATAATTTCGCGGGCCAACGTCCTGACTTTC. Full variable domain (rest looked up from reference TRBV18 and TRBJ2-6): NAGVMQNPRHLVRRRGQEARLRCSPMKGHSHVYWYRQLPEEGLKFMVYLQKENIIDESGMPKERFSAEFPKEGPSILRIQQVVRGDSAAYFCASSPLGIISRANVLTFGAGSRLTVL.

The chain links TRBV5-4 to TRBJ2-1, with TRBD2 as a possible D gene (5 bases). CDR3 length equals 13 residues. V was shortened by 0 bases and J by 10 bases, with 11 bases between the two germline ends. Germline CDR1 reads SGHNT; CDR2 reads YYREEE (reference sequence). The CDR3 DNA sequence: TGTGCCAGCAGCTTGGCCCTCGAGGGAGAGCAGTTCTTC. It is translated as CASSLALEGEQFF.

The chain uses TRBV2 and TRBJ1-3, with 10 bases matching TRBD1. Germline V gives CDR1 SNHLY, CDR2 FYNNEI. This CDR3 comprises 17 residues. V shed 7 bases and J 1 base; nucleotides not matched to a gene: 10. Here the CDR3 DNA reads TGTGCCAGCACTGAGACAGGGGGCTATGGGTCTGGAAACACCATATATTTT. Protein: CASTETGGYGSGNTIYF. The entire variable domain, with the rest obtained from reference TRBV2 and TRBJ1-3, is as follows: EPEVTQTPSHQVTQMGQEVILRCVPISNHLYFYWYRQILGQKVEFLVSFYNNEISEKSEIFDDQFSVERPDGSNFTLKIRSTKLEDSAMYFCASTETGGYGSGNTIYFGEGSWLTVV.

This chain's CDR3 is CASSETGPYGYTF. The DNA of the CDR3 is TGTGCCAGCAGCGAAACAGGGCCTTATGGCTACACCTTC. The chain links TRBV25-1 to TRBJ1-2; tentative D call: TRBD1 (6 bases). The germline gives CDR1 MGHDK, CDR2 SYGVNS. This CDR3 is 13 amino acids long. The V and J ends lost 6 bases and 5 bases respectively, with 13 bases between them.

The rearrangement joins TRBV7-2 to TRBJ2-3; D possibly corresponds to TRBD1 (6 bases). Trimming left V 5 bases short and J 9 bases short, with 12 bases between. The CDR3 totals 12 residues. The V gene's germline CDR1 is SGHTA and CDR2 FQGNSA. This CDR3 is CASSLFGGTQYF. CDR3 sequence (DNA): TGTGCCAGCAGCCTCTTTGGGGGCACGCAGTATTTT.

V and J are TRBV7-9 and TRBJ1-1, with a weak D call TRBD1 (5 bases). The germline V gene has CDR1 SEHNR and CDR2 FQNEAQ (reference sequence). This CDR3 has 13 amino acids. V lost 3 bases and J lost 3, with 8 bases in between. The CDR3 region is CASSFTGDTEAFF. DNA for the CDR3: TGTGCCAGCAGCTTTACGGGGGACACTGAAGCTTTCTTT.

This chain uses TRBV5-1 with TRBJ2-5; perhaps TRBD2 as D (6 bases). The CDR3 has 15 residues. Trimming left V 5 bases short and J 2 bases short, with 16 bases between. Germline V gene data show CDR1 as SGHRS and CDR2 as YFSETQ. In nucleotides, the CDR3 is TGCGCCAGCAGTACGGGGGACGCCCGACAAGAGACCCAGTACTTC. It encodes CASSTGDARQETQYF.